This record covers a single T cell receptor beta chain. This specimen comes from a study of cytomegalovirus exposure and HLA in healthy donors. PCR involved 60 Vbeta and 13 Jbeta primers. The table came from immunoSEQ multiplex PCR; TCRdb's copy has only in-frame clones and leaves some out. The table includes around 170,000 clones, roughly four fifths detected once. The CDR3 runs to 14 residues. This sequence joins TRBV21-1 and TRBJ1-5; the D call of TRBD1 is as the table states it, not checked on the DNA. TRBV21-1 is a recognized pseudogene. Sequencing was carried out using PBMCs. The source is a middle-aged man in good health and CMV-seronegative. The chain's CDR3 is CASSKVWTVLSQHF. CDR3 sequence (DNA): TGTGCCAGCAGCAAAGTCTGGACAGTGTTGTCTCAGCATTTT.